Shown below are 14 T cell receptor beta chains from a single sample sequenced in a study of blood T cells in healthy people across ages. PCR was performed a second time for roughly 6 to 12 cycles using a sample-barcoded 5' primer and a J-beta primer mix. TCRdb called the 5' RACE reads again in MiXCR, with one record for every CDR3 protein. The table includes hundreds of thousands of distinct CDR3 sequences, 21% detected once. Sequencing was done on a sample of blood. These receptors were taken from an older man in good health.

This rearrangement joins TRBV27 to TRBJ1-5; 10 bases are a match to TRBD1. This CDR3 has 14 amino acids. CDR1 is MNHEY and CDR2 is SMNVEV in the germline V gene (reference sequence). With V trimmed by 3 bases and J by 6 bases, 2 bases remained unmatched. CDR3 protein: CASSFGTGVQPQHF. CDR3 DNA sequence: TGTGCCAGCAGTTTTGGGACAGGGGTTCAGCCCCAGCATTTT.

This clonotype was recorded at least ten times. The chain uses TRBV6-2 or TRBV6-3 and TRBJ2-1; 9 bases agree with TRBD2. The germline CDR1 and CDR2 sequences are MNHEY and SVGEGT. The V segment lost 0 bases and the J segment 7 bases; nucleotides outside the gene matches: 7. The CDR3 contains 16 residues. CDR3 residues: CASSYSGLARVNEQFF. The CDR3 region has the DNA TGTGCCAGCAGTTACTCAGGACTAGCGCGGGTAAATGAGCAGTTCTTC.

The rearrangement joins TRBV9 to TRBJ2-1; 9 positions agree with TRBD2. CDR3 length: 15 residues. The V and J ends lost 3 bases and 8 bases, in that order; junction bases with no gene match: 9. Germline CDR1 SGDLS, CDR2 YYNGEE. CDR3 bases: TGTGCCAGCAGCGCCCGTAGCGGGAGTGGGGATGAGCAGTTCTTC. Translation: CASSARSGSGDEQFF.

Notes on this clonotype: The junction does not match germline at one end; this may be a read error. The chain joins TRBV9 to TRBJ2-7; 8 nucleotides match TRBD2. CDR3 size: 15 residues. The germline gives CDR1 SGDLS, CDR2 YYNGEE. CDR3 coding DNA: TGTGCCAGCAGCCTTGACGGGAGGGTGTCCAATGAGCGGTTCTTC. This gives the protein CASSLDGRVSNERFF.

This clonotype was recorded a few times. The chain uses TRBV20-1 and TRBJ2-4, with D unresolved. The CDR3 is 12 amino acids. V dropped 3 bases and J dropped 5 bases, with 8 bases sitting between them. Looked up from germline, CDR1 is DFQATT and CDR2 is SNEGSKA (reference sequence). The CDR3 here is CSARPVENIQYF. The CDR3 nucleotides are TGCAGTGCTAGGCCTGTCGAAAACATTCAGTACTTC.

This clonotype has more than one count but fewer than ten. The V and J genes are TRBV4-1 and TRBJ1-5; no reliable D call. Germline-derived CDR1 and CDR2 are MGHRA and YSYEKL. This CDR3 is built from 14 residues. V dropped 6 bases and J dropped 6 bases, with 15 bases sitting between them. This chain's CDR3 is CASSVGITGQPQHF. DNA of the CDR3: TGCGCCAGCAGTGTGGGAATAACCGGTCAGCCCCAGCATTTT.

This clonotype was observed a handful of times. This chain links TRBV3-1 with TRBJ1-1, with D maybe TRBD1 (6 bases). Germline-derived CDR1 and CDR2 are LGHDT and YNNKEL (reference sequence). Trimming cost V 5 bases and J 1 base, with 14 bases left between them. This CDR3 spans 15 amino acids. CDR3 coding DNA: TGTGCCAGCAGCGGGGGAGGACAGAGGAACACTGAAGCTTTCTTT. Its translation is CASSGGGQRNTEAFF.

The gene calls are TRBV20-1 and TRBJ2-5; D may be TRBD2 (6 bases). This CDR3 comprises 15 residues. V shed 1 base and J shed 2 bases, with 14 bases lying between them. Per germline, CDR1 DFQATT and CDR2 SNEGSKA (reference sequence). In nucleotides, the CDR3 is TGCAGTGCTAGAGCCCCCACCGGGGGTCAAGAGACCCAGTACTTC. It is translated as CSARAPTGGQETQYF.

This clonotype has more than one count but fewer than ten. This chain uses TRBV16 with TRBJ1-5; no reliable D call. In germline, CDR1 is KGHSY, CDR2 FQNENV. Trimming pared 4 bases from V and 0 bases from J, leaving 7 bases between. The CDR3 sequence is 14 residues long. CDR3: CASSPKYSNQPQHF. As DNA, the CDR3 is TGTGCCAGCAGCCCCAAATATAGCAATCAGCCCCAGCATTTT.

The chain combines TRBV18 with TRBJ2-5; TRBD1 is a possible D gene (6 bases). This CDR3 spans 14 amino acids. The V gene's germline CDR1 is KGHSH and CDR2 LQKENI. The V and J ends lost 4 bases and 1 base respectively, with 10 bases between them. CDR3 DNA sequence: TGTGCCAGCTCACACAGGGACATCCAAGAGACCCAGTACTTC. This codes for CASSHRDIQETQYF.

DNA of the CDR3: TGTGCCAGCAGCTCCGGGACAGGGGGTTTTGGGCAGTTCTTC. Its translation is CASSSGTGGFGQFF. This chain connects TRBV11-2 to TRBJ2-1, with 11 bases that match TRBD1. This CDR3 is 14 amino acids long. V was pared by 4 bases and J by 12 bases, with 8 bases of the junction left unmatched. Germline CDR1 SGHAT, CDR2 FQNNGV.

The J gene is TRBJ2-5, the V gene TRBV20-1, with D unresolved. Germline lookup yields CDR1 DFQATT and CDR2 SNEGSKA (reference sequence). The CDR3 consists of 14 residues. Trimming stripped 3 bases from V and 1 base from J, with 12 bases between. The CDR3 loop reads CSASRIGFQETQYF. In DNA, the CDR3 is TGCAGTGCTAGTAGAATTGGGTTCCAAGAGACCCAGTACTTC.

The V call is TRBV20-1, the J call TRBJ2-7; TRBD1 matches 8 bases. V trimming: 1 base; J trimming: 6 bases; junction bases outside the gene matches: 5. Germline V gene lookup returns CDR1 DFQATT and CDR2 SNEGSKA (reference sequence). The CDR3 covers 13 residues. CDR3 protein: CSARALGQGEQYF. DNA for the CDR3: TGCAGTGCTAGAGCCTTAGGACAGGGCGAGCAGTACTTC.

The chain employs TRBV6-2 or TRBV6-3 and TRBJ2-7, with D maybe TRBD1 (5 bases). The CDR3 sequence is 14 residues long. The V end lost 5 bases, the J end lost 2 bases, and 13 bases lay between the germline ends. Germline V gene data show CDR1 as MNHEY and CDR2 as SVGEGT. The CDR3 here is CASSETAITYEQYF. The CDR3 DNA sequence: TGTGCCAGCAGTGAGACAGCCATCACCTACGAGCAGTACTTC.